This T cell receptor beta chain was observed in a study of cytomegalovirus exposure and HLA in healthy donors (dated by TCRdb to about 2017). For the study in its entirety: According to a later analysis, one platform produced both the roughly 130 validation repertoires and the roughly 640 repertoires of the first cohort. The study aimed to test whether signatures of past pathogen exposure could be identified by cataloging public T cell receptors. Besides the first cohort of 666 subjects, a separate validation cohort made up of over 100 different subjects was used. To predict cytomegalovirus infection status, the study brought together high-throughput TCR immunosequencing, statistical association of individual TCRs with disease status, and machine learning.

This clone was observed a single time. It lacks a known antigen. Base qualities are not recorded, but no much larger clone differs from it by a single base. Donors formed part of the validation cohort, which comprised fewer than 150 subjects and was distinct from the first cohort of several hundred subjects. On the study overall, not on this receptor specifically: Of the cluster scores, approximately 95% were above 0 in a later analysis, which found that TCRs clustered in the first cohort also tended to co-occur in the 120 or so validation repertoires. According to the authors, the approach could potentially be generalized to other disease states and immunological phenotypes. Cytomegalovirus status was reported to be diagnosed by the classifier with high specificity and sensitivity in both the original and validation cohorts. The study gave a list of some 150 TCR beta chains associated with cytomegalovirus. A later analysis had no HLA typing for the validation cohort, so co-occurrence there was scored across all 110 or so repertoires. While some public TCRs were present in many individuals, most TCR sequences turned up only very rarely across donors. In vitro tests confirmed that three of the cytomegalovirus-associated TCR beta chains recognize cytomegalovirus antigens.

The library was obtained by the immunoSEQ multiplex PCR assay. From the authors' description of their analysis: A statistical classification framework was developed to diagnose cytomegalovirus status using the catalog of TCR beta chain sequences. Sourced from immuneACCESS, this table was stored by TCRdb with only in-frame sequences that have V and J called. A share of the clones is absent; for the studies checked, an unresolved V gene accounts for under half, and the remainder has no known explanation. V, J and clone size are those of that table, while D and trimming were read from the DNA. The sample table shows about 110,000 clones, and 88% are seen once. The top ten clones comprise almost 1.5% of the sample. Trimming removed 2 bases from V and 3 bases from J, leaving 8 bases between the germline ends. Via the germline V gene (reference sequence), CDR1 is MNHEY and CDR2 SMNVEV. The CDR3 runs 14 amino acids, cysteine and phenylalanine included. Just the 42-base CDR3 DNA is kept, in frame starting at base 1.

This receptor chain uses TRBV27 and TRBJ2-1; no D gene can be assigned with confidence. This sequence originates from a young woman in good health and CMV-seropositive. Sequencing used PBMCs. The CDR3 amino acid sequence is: CASSLRADYNEQFF. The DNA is TGTGCCAGCAGTTTAAGAGCTGACTACAATGAGCAGTTCTTC.